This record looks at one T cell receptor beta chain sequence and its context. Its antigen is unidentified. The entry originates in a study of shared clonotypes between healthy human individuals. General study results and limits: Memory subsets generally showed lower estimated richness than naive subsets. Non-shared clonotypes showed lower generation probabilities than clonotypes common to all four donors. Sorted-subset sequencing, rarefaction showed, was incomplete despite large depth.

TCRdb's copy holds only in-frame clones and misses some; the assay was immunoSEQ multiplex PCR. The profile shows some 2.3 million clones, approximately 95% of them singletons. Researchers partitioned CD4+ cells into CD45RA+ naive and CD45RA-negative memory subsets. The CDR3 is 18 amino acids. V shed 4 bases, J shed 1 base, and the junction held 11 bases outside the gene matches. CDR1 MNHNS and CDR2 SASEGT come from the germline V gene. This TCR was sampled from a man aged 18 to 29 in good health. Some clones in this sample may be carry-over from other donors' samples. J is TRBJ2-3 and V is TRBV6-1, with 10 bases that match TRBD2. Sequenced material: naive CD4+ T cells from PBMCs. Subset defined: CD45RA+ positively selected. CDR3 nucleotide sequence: TGTGCCAGCAGTGGGATTACCTTAGCGGGAGGACGCACAGATACGCAGTATTTT. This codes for CASSGITLAGGRTDTQYF.